The 12 T cell receptor beta chains below were found in one sample sequenced in a study of low-dose radiotherapy and immunotherapy resistance in tumors (dated 2022 in TCRdb). Superscript III and a set of TRAV- and TRBV-specific primers were used to synthesize first-strand cDNA, so that both TCRalpha and TCRbeta chains were covered. TCRs were amplified for about 18 PCR cycles with Phusion, using a constant-region primer paired with the adapter attached to the V primers. The public reads were reanalyzed by TCRdb: fastp trimming at Q25, MiXCR alignment, in-frame beta chains only. Under each unique CDR3 protein, matching rows form one entry showing the most common genes and DNA. The sample table lists about 9,800 distinct CDR3 sequences, around 79% of them with a count of one. The ten largest clones add up to approximately 1.5% of the sample. The source of these receptors is a human donor with advanced metastatic prostate, ovarian, gallbladder or colorectal cancer (not recorded which). This table probably holds off-target reads from a library built for another chain.

The chain couples TRBV28 to TRBJ2-3; D is tentatively TRBD1 or TRBD2 (5 bases each). There are 14 residues in the CDR3. CDR1 is MDHEN and CDR2 is SYDVKM in the germline V gene. The germline V and J ends were trimmed by 2 bases and 6 bases, with 12 bases remaining between them. The CDR3 DNA sequence: TGTGCCAGCAGTTTAGGGGGAGCAGCGGATACGCAGTATTTT. It yields the protein CASSLGGAADTQYF.

In its sample, this clonotype was seen a few times. V is TRBV29-1 and J is TRBJ2-2; 8 bases align to TRBD1. The J segment lost 6 bases and the V segment lost 5 bases, leaving 14 bases of the junction unmatched. The CDR3 extends over 16 amino acids. CDR1 is SQVTM and CDR2 is ANQGSEA in the germline V gene. This CDR3 is CSVQDATGGSSGELFF. The CDR3 coding sequence is TGCAGCGTTCAGGACGCAACAGGGGGTAGCTCCGGGGAGCTGTTTTTT.

The chain links TRBV19 to TRBJ1-5; a possible D gene is TRBD1 (6 bases). Germline assignment: CDR1 LNHDA and CDR2 SQIVND (reference sequence). CDR3 length: 15 residues. V was trimmed by 3 bases and J by 5 bases, leaving 14 bases between them. The DNA for the CDR3 is TGTGCCAGTAGTATCCATAGGGACAATTATCAGCCCCAGCATTTT. Encoded protein: CASSIHRDNYQPQHF.

The V gene is TRBV29-1, the J gene TRBJ2-1; D is tentatively TRBD1 or TRBD2 (5 bases each). Between the trimmed V and J ends, which lost 4 bases and 0 bases, there was a span of 10 bases. The CDR3 contains 14 residues. Looked up from germline, CDR1 is SQVTM and CDR2 is ANQGSEA. This chain's CDR3 is CSVAGRNSYNEQFF. The CDR3 DNA reads as TGCAGCGTTGCGGGGCGGAACTCCTACAATGAGCAGTTCTTC.

The chain combines TRBV29-1 with TRBJ1-2, with D unclear. CDR3 length equals 17 residues. Trimming cost V 1 base and J 4 bases, with 22 bases left between them. Germline loops: CDR1 SQVTM, CDR2 ANQGSEA. This CDR3 reads CSVEGSPDQTYVYGYTF. In DNA form, the CDR3 reads TGCAGCGTTGAAGGATCGCCAGACCAAACCTATGTCTATGGCTACACCTTC.

This clonotype came up once. The chain carries TRBV7-2 and TRBJ2-2, with 7 bases aligning to TRBD2. Germline CDR1 SGHTA, CDR2 FQGNSA. J lost 7 bases, V lost 4 bases, and 3 bases had no gene match. The length of the CDR3 is 13 residues. The CDR3 loop reads CASSYRGDGELFF. Here the CDR3 DNA reads TGTGCCAGCAGCTACCGGGGGGACGGGGAGCTGTTTTTT.

The chain carries TRBV5-1 and TRBJ2-1; no firm D call. Trimming removed 4 bases from V and 0 bases from J, with 11 bases in between. Germline V gene lookup returns CDR1 SGHRS and CDR2 YFSETQ. CDR3 size: 15 residues. The CDR3 DNA reads as TGCGCCAGCAGCCGCGCGGATAGCTCCTACAATGAGCAGTTCTTC. Protein: CASSRADSSYNEQFF. The full variable domain, in which reference TRBV5-1 and TRBJ2-1 provide the parts outside the CDR3, is KAGVTQTPRYLIKTRGQQVTLSCSPISGHRSVSWYQQTPGQGLQFLFEYFSETQRNKGNFPGRFSGRQFSNSRSEMNVSTLELGDSALYLCASSRADSSYNEQFFGPGTRLTVL.

The chain is built from TRBV2 and TRBJ2-2, with 8 bases lining up with TRBD2. This CDR3 has 15 amino acids. In germline, CDR1 is SNHLY, CDR2 FYNNEI. Trimming at V came to 7 bases and at J to 2 bases, leaving 6 bases not matched to a gene. The CDR3 here is CASTWSGSNTGELFF. CDR3 DNA: TGTGCCAGCACCTGGAGCGGGAGTAACACCGGGGAGCTGTTTTTT.

There are a few counts of this clonotype. The V call is TRBV4-2, the J call TRBJ2-7; TRBD1 might be the D (6 bases). The CDR3 is 15 residues long. Deletions cut 3 bases from V and 7 bases from J, with 19 bases between. Germline V lookup: CDR1 LGHNA, CDR2 YNFKEQ. The chain's CDR3 is CASSHTGRSSWEQYF. CDR3 in DNA: TGTGCCAGCAGCCACACAGGGAGATCCTCGTGGGAGCAGTACTTC.

The chain carries TRBV20-1 and TRBJ2-1, with D possibly matching TRBD2 (6 bases). Looked up from germline, CDR1 is DFQATT and CDR2 is SNEGSKA (reference sequence). This CDR3 has 11 residues. The CDR3 is CRIGGRNEQFF. The CDR3 nucleotides are TGCAGGATCGGAGGGAGAAATGAGCAGTTCTTC.

The V and J genes are TRBV4-3 and TRBJ2-7; 7 nucleotides match TRBD2. The CDR3 consists of 16 residues. Trimming at V came to 0 bases and at J to 3 bases, leaving 8 bases not matched to a gene. Germline V gene data show CDR1 as LGHNA and CDR2 as YSLEER. The CDR3 DNA sequence: TGCGCCAGCAGCCAAGAGGGGGGGTTACCCAACTACGAGCAGTACTTC. This codes for CASSQEGGLPNYEQYF.

This clonotype was picked up a small number of times. This rearrangement joins TRBV23-1 to TRBJ2-7; the match to TRBD2 covers 10 bases. TRBV23-1 carries the ORF label, with uncertain function. The V segment lost 2 bases and the J segment 2 bases; nucleotides outside the gene matches: 12. The CDR3 has 18 residues. CDR3 in amino acids: CASSQKGASGRLAYEQYF. In DNA form, the CDR3 reads TGCGCCAGCAGTCAAAAGGGGGCTAGCGGGAGATTAGCCTACGAGCAGTACTTC.